This T cell receptor beta chain was recorded in a study of CD8 T cells in ankylosing spondylitis. Libraries for TCR beta were made by quantitative 5'-RACE with molecular barcodes. MiXCR, applied by TCRdb to the 5' RACE reads, yields one record per CDR3 protein. The sample yields fewer than 750,000 distinct CDR3 sequences, roughly 19% seen once. This clonotype has a handful of counts. Its antigen is not identified. Study results and caveats: Peripheral blood held disease-linked clones only at relatively low frequency, and these were CD8+. Ankylosing spondylitis blood appeared to carry a characteristic TCR beta motif of 7 or 8 highly homologous variants.

The CDR3 covers 13 residues. Trimming stripped 7 bases from V and 0 bases from J, with 10 bases between. Germline CDR1 reads SQVTM; CDR2 reads ANQGSEA. This receptor was obtained from a male donor with ankylosing spondylitis. The chain links TRBV29-1 to TRBJ1-3, with D uncertain. Source material: blood, either unsorted or a sorted T cell fraction (not recorded which). The CDR3 region has the DNA TGCAGCGCCCTCGAGGGCTCTGGAAACACCATATATTTT. This codes for CSALEGSGNTIYF.